This T cell receptor beta chain emerged from a study of cytomegalovirus exposure and HLA in healthy donors. Study-level points and caveats: Most of the TCR beta V segments (in an earlier analysis) were productive either about 87% or about 30% of the time. DRB1 showed the most TCR associations and HLA-C the fewest in a later analysis, as rates varied by HLA locus. Presence/absence analyses assumed roughly uniform sequencing depth across donors. V- and J-gene trimming of TCR beta was linked (in a later analysis) to a missense DCLRE1C variant.

This clone was counted between two and nine times. Its target is not known. The PCR contained 60 Vbeta and 13 Jbeta primers. Clones were sequenced by immunoSEQ multiplex PCR, and TCRdb holds only the in-frame ones, with some missing. This table holds approximately 53,000 clones, around three quarters found once. Germline-derived CDR1 and CDR2 are LGHNA and YNFKEQ. Trimming took off 0 bases at V and 2 bases at J, with 16 bases between the two ends. The CDR3 length is 17 residues. V and J are TRBV4-2 and TRBJ1-1; D not resolved. Material: PBMCs. The source is a man aged 30-40 years in good health and CMV-seropositive. Here the CDR3 DNA reads TGTGCCAGCAGCCAAGAAGGACGGGGATTTACAAACACTGAAGCTTTCTTT. Translation: CASSQEGRGFTNTEAFF.